This is a list of T cell receptor beta chains from one sample in a study of CD8 T cells in ankylosing spondylitis. One entry per CDR3 protein results from TCRdb running MiXCR on the 5' RACE reads. The table lists 200,000 to 250,000 distinct CDR3 sequences, approximately 7.4% of them singletons. Sequenced input: blood, either unsorted or a sorted T cell fraction (not recorded which). These receptors originate from a male donor with ankylosing spondylitis. CDR3s leave out the opening cysteine and the closing phenylalanine or tryptophan. The order of the fields is J gene, CDR3 length, V gene, clone size, CDR3 protein. Some rows have no size entry. The others give once, few or many, or a class for an expanded clone.

J gene: TRBJ2-7
CDR3 length: 12
V gene: TRBV29-1
clone size: few
CDR3 protein: SVAWTGIMGEQY

J gene: TRBJ1-1
CDR3 length: 11
V gene: TRBV5-1
clone size: few
CDR3 protein: ASGLGVETEAF

J gene: TRBJ1-2
CDR3 length: 12
V gene: TRBV20-1
clone size: many
CDR3 protein: SAGPGSHSYGYT

J gene: TRBJ2-1
CDR3 length: 14
V gene: TRBV7-8
clone size: many
CDR3 protein: ASSPPSGSSYNEQF

J gene: TRBJ2-7
CDR3 length: 18
V gene: TRBV7-8
clone size: .
CDR3 protein: ASSSPSRRGLLTRSYEQY

J gene: TRBJ2-6
CDR3 length: 19
V gene: TRBV6-2/TRBV6-3
clone size: many
CDR3 protein: ASSPAPGGQVYLSGANVLT

J gene: TRBJ2-1
CDR3 length: 14
V gene: TRBV5-1
clone size: many
CDR3 protein: ASSHTWTGSYNEQF

J gene: TRBJ1-2
CDR3 length: 13
V gene: TRBV12-3/TRBV12-4
clone size: .
CDR3 protein: ASSPGAAVLYGHT

J gene: TRBJ2-2
CDR3 length: 14
V gene: TRBV10-3
clone size: many
CDR3 protein: AISGGAAPSGGELF

J gene: TRBJ1-5
CDR3 length: 12
V gene: TRBV12-3/TRBV12-4
clone size: .
CDR3 protein: ASGSRGRNQPQH

J gene: TRBJ2-7
CDR3 length: 11
V gene: TRBV4-1
clone size: many
CDR3 protein: ASSQAEDYEQY

J gene: TRBJ1-2
CDR3 length: 12
V gene: TRBV9
clone size: .
CDR3 protein: ASSDITTGRGYT

J gene: TRBJ2-5
CDR3 length: 8
V gene: TRBV29-1
clone size: many
CDR3 protein: SVEFETQY

J gene: TRBJ2-5
CDR3 length: 13
V gene: TRBV11-2
clone size: many
CDR3 protein: ASSLVYGTEGTQY

J gene: TRBJ2-5
CDR3 length: 13
V gene: TRBV4-3
clone size: many
CDR3 protein: ASSQGTGPRETQY

J gene: TRBJ2-3
CDR3 length: 14
V gene: TRBV7-9
clone size: .
CDR3 protein: ASSLWVGYLPDTQY

J gene: TRBJ1-1
CDR3 length: 13
V gene: TRBV6-1
clone size: .
CDR3 protein: ASVPHGPRGTEAF

J gene: TRBJ1-6
CDR3 length: 10
V gene: TRBV6-1
clone size: once
CDR3 protein: ASTSGISPLH

J gene: TRBJ1-5
CDR3 length: 12
V gene: TRBV5-6
clone size: many
CDR3 protein: ASSLGGWNQPQH

J gene: TRBJ2-3
CDR3 length: 9
V gene: TRBV25-1
clone size: few
CDR3 protein: ASSIADTQY

J gene: TRBJ1-1
CDR3 length: 14
V gene: TRBV4-1
clone size: few
CDR3 protein: ASSQPLTGGLREAF

J gene: TRBJ2-5
CDR3 length: 14
V gene: TRBV3-1
clone size: many
CDR3 protein: ASSLPRDRGPETQY

J gene: TRBJ2-1
CDR3 length: 20
V gene: TRBV7-2
clone size: many
CDR3 protein: ASRPKPLPGQQAGVTYNEQF